This T cell receptor (beta chain) originates from a study of T cell changes during pregnancy in multiple sclerosis. Some clones are missing from TCRdb's copy, which holds only in-frame ones; the method was immunoSEQ multiplex PCR. Of tens of thousands of clones listed, 75% to 95% are singletons. Unmatched junction bases numbered 4, after V lost 3 bases and J lost 0 bases. This CDR3 contains 16 residues. The V gene's germline CDR1 is MDHEN and CDR2 SYDVKM. Sequenced material: peripheral blood, taken in the third trimester of pregnancy. The chain uses TRBV28 and TRBJ2-2; TRBD1 aligns across 7 bases. The TCR comes from a female donor in good health, enrolled as a control in a pregnancy study. For the CDR3, the DNA is TGTGCCAGCAGTTTGAAGACAGGGTCGAACACCGGGGAGCTGTTTTTT. Residues: CASSLKTGSNTGELFF.